Listed below are T cell receptor beta chains from one sample, sequenced in a study of cytotoxic CD8 clonotypes in ibrutinib-treated CLL. Data came from immunoSEQ multiplex PCR; TCRdb stores just in-frame clones and leaves some out. The sample includes fewer than 25,000 clones, about two thirds of them seen just once. This specimen was PBMCs, taken after 24 months of ibrutinib treatment. Receptor source: a human donor with chronic lymphocytic leukemia. Each CDR3 is given without its conserved first and last residue. Each record gives: J gene, V gene, CDR3 protein.

>TRBJ2-2|TRBV2
ASREEQGAGGELF
>TRBJ1-1|TRBV27
ASKGTGQAEAF
>TRBJ2-1|TRBV20-1
SAWGAEQF
>TRBJ2-7|TRBV2
ASRGLAGGSSYEQY
>TRBJ1-3|TRBV29-1
SALQGSGNTIY
>TRBJ2-7|TRBV7-9
ASSFGQGGHEQY
>TRBJ2-2|TRBV5-4
ASRQAGSNTGELF
>TRBJ2-1|TRBV19
ASSISALPFLYNEQF
>TRBJ1-3|TRBV30
AWSRGQGNTIY
>TRBJ1-5|TRBV27
ASSLTPEGQGQPQH
>TRBJ1-2|TRBV11-2
ASSLGGGGGYT
>TRBJ1-5|TRBV19
ASSIGGNQPQH
>TRBJ2-3|TRBV7-6
ASSHRGRPDTQY
>TRBJ1-4|TRBV15
ATSRPVATNEKLF
>TRBJ1-3|TRBV5-4
ASSLGAAIDISGNTIY
>TRBJ1-6|TRBV4-1
ASSQKNSPLH
>TRBJ1-5|TRBV7-5
ARSRRDRVSQPQH
>TRBJ2-5|TRBV19
ASSRATGVQETQY
>TRBJ2-7|TRBV6-1
ASSPGRGGSYEQY
>TRBJ2-7|TRBV6-1
ASGDRASYEQY
>TRBJ1-1|TRBV7-9
ASSAASGGTNTEAF
>TRBJ2-5|TRBV15
ATSRDPGDGGETQY
>TRBJ1-1|TRBV7-9
ASSLGATTEAF
>TRBJ1-1|TRBV11-2
ASSLQLYGNPEAF
>TRBJ1-6|TRBV6-5
ASSLRGDSPLH
>TRBJ2-7|TRBV27
ASSIDPYAYEQY
>TRBJ2-7|TRBV29-1
SVESGYGTYEQY
>TRBJ1-1|TRBV5-6
ASSLAGVSEAF
>TRBJ2-4|TRBV9
ASSVGAERGIQY
>TRBJ1-4|TRBV6-6
AVTPKLNEKLF
>TRBJ1-1|TRBV29-1
SGRQGMNTEAF
>TRBJ2-1|TRBV7-9
ASSQGQYNEQF
>TRBJ1-6|TRBV27
ASRDPRSPLH
>TRBJ2-3|TRBV5-5
AVGTGVTDTQY
>TRBJ1-5|TRBV19
ASSSDGGLLNQPQH
>TRBJ1-1|TRBV5-4
ASSLYQNTEAF
>TRBJ1-2|TRBV5-3
ARSLAGDSNYGYT
>TRBJ2-3|TRBV11-2
ASRERGLAGGSTDTQY
>TRBJ2-2|TRBV15
ATRTQGTNTGELF
>TRBJ2-7|TRBV6-5
ASSYSVRGLDEQY
>TRBJ1-3|TRBV19
ASSKGIYSGNTIY
>TRBJ1-2|TRBV25-1
ASSETGRLANYGYT
>TRBJ2-1|TRBV30
AWSRGGTSGVVDEQF
>TRBJ1-2|TRBV5-5
ASSSSGQGVYGYT
>TRBJ2-7|TRBV11-3
ASSSGGNYEQY
>TRBJ2-2|TRBV5-4
ASSDRTGWGGELF